This passage covers 5 T cell receptor beta chains from one sample sequenced in a study of blood T cell repertoires in COVID-19. Clones were read by immunoSEQ multiplex PCR, and TCRdb kept only the in-frame ones, dropping some. Of roughly 86,000 clones listed, about 83% were seen once; the top ten hold roughly 2.2%. Sequenced material: peripheral blood. The receptors were sampled from a woman between 65 and 79 years old with acute or convalescent COVID-19.

The V gene is TRBV28, the J gene TRBJ1-5, with 8 bases that match TRBD1. CDR1 and CDR2 from the germline V gene are MDHEN and SYDVKM. The CDR3 is 14 residues long. Trimming took 2 bases from V and 7 from J; bases not matched to a gene: 4. CDR3 sequence (DNA): TGTGCCAGCAGTTTAGGACAGGGCCGACAGCCCCAGCATTTT. Translation gives CASSLGQGRQPQHF.

The chain carries TRBV3-1 (or the pseudogene TRBV3-2) and TRBJ1-2; 8 bases agree with TRBD1. Germline values: CDR1 LGHDT, CDR2 YNNKEL (reference sequence). Trimming took 4 bases from V and 7 from J; bases not matched to a gene: 8. The CDR3 is made up of 14 amino acids. CDR3 in DNA: TGTGCCAGCAGCCGGACAGGGATCATTTTTGGCTACACCTTC. It encodes CASSRTGIIFGYTF.

The sample holds a few counts of this clone. The sample carries other DNA sequences with the same CDR3. J is TRBJ1-4 and V is TRBV9; TRBD1 matches at 7 bases. Trimming took 2 bases from V and 4 from J; bases not matched to a gene: 2. CDR1 is SGDLS and CDR2 is YYNGEE in the germline V gene. This CDR3 region has 14 residues. CDR3 protein: CASSVAGGNEKLFF. CDR3 sequence (DNA): TGTGCCAGCAGCGTGGCAGGGGGTAATGAAAAACTGTTTTTT.

The genes are TRBV28 and TRBJ1-1; D possibly corresponds to TRBD1 (5 bases). This CDR3 region has 12 residues. V was clipped by 6 bases and J by 6 bases, with 11 bases between them. Germline loops: CDR1 MDHEN, CDR2 SYDVKM. The CDR3 nucleotides are TGTGCCAGCAGCCAAGGGGACTCTGAAGCTTTCTTT. Its protein is CASSQGDSEAFF.

The rearrangement joins TRBV7-9 to TRBJ2-5; the match to TRBD2 covers 8 bases. Germline CDR1 SEHNR, CDR2 FQNEAQ (reference sequence). The CDR3 has 16 residues. V lost 0 bases, J lost 4 bases, and 7 bases stayed unmatched. The CDR3 DNA sequence: TGTGCCAGCAGCTTAGCGACGGGGGGGCCAGGAGAGACCCAGTACTTC. The encoded protein is CASSLATGGPGETQYF.